Each of the 30 T cell receptor beta chains below was sequenced from the same sample in a study of human T cells and chemical hapten exposure. The time point: pre-sensitization, week 0. Treatment indicated: therapeutic diphenylcyclopropenone sensitization with weekly scalp DPC. MiXCR, run by TCRdb on the RACE reads, gives a single entry per CDR3 protein. The table has roughly 120,000 distinct CDR3 sequences, about 13% seen once. The specimen comprised whole blood, sampled in connection with sensitization to the hapten diphenylcyclopropenone (DPC). The receptors come from a woman between 18 and 30 years old with alopecia areata. Some clones in this sample may be carry-over from other donors' samples.

This chain uses TRBV28 with TRBJ1-4; D not certain. This CDR3 has 15 amino acids. Trimming pared 4 bases from V and 9 bases from J, leaving 18 bases between. Germline V gives CDR1 MDHEN, CDR2 SYDVKM. The CDR3 sequence is CASSSPTRQHKKLFF. CDR3 bases: TGTGCCAGCAGTTCCCCCACCAGGCAACATAAAAAACTGTTTTTT.

This clonotype was seen ten or more times. V is TRBV2 and J is TRBJ1-6, with a possible D match to TRBD1 (5 bases). The CDR3 is made up of 15 amino acids. CDR1 SNHLY and CDR2 FYNNEI come from the germline V gene. V was pared by 6 bases and J by 6 bases, with 15 bases between. The DNA for the CDR3 is TGTGCCAGCAGACACAGGAATATGCTTAATTCACCCCTCCACTTT. Protein sequence: CASRHRNMLNSPLHF.

This clonotype was picked up a small number of times. V gene TRBV6-6 combines with J gene TRBJ1-2, with 9 bases that match TRBD1. Germline CDR1 reads MNHNY; CDR2 reads SVGAGI (reference sequence). V gave up 4 bases and J gave up 5 bases; unmatched junction bases: 8. This CDR3 contains 15 residues. CDR3 loop: CASSSPGQGKYGYTF. CDR3 bases: TGTGCCAGCAGTTCGCCGGGACAGGGAAAGTATGGCTACACCTTC.

The rearrangement joins TRBV7-6 to TRBJ1-2; no definite D call. Germline CDR1 and CDR2: SGHVS and FNYEAQ. V was trimmed by 5 bases and J by 7 bases, leaving 17 bases between them. The CDR3 sequence is 14 residues long. CDR3 in DNA: TGTGCCAGCAGCCCCTGGACCCTAGATGGTGGCTACACCTTC. Its protein product is CASSPWTLDGGYTF.

There are many counts of this clonotype. This chain joins TRBV12-3 or TRBV12-4 and TRBJ1-2, with 7 bases identical to TRBD1. V shed 3 bases and J 9 bases; nucleotides not matched to a gene: 10. The CDR3 extends over 14 amino acids. The CDR3 protein is CASSLDRLSESYTF. CDR3 DNA: TGTGCCAGCAGTTTGGACAGGCTGTCTGAGAGCTACACCTTC.

The V gene is TRBV2, the J gene TRBJ2-3; D tentatively fits TRBD1 or TRBD2 (5 bases each). Per the germline V gene, CDR1 is SNHLY and CDR2 is FYNNEI. This CDR3 has 12 amino acids. V was cut by 6 bases and J by 6 bases, with 10 bases left in between. CDR3 sequence reads: CASRIGEDTQYF. DNA of the CDR3: TGTGCCAGCAGAATAGGGGAGGATACGCAGTATTTT.

This CDR3 is CASSLDNQPQHF. The DNA for the CDR3 is TGTGCCAGCAGCTTGGACAATCAGCCCCAGCATTTT. This chain links TRBV5-4 with TRBJ1-5; D gene uncertain. Trimming cost V 0 bases and J 3 bases, with 1 base left between them. Germline lookup yields CDR1 SGHNT and CDR2 YYREEE (reference sequence). This CDR3 is 12 amino acids long.

This clonotype turned up a few times. The chain has TRBV19 and TRBJ1-2; 7 bases agree with TRBD1. The trim removed 4 bases at V and 3 bases at J, leaving 5 bases unmatched. The length of the CDR3 is 14 residues. Germline V lookup: CDR1 LNHDA, CDR2 SQIVND (reference sequence). The CDR3 DNA reads TGTGCCAGTAGTAGACAGGGAACGGACTATGGCTACACCTTC. The encoded protein is CASSRQGTDYGYTF.

This clonotype came up a few times. CDR3 loop: CSAKSGLINEKLFF. DNA for the CDR3: TGCAGTGCTAAGTCGGGACTGATTAATGAAAAACTGTTTTTT. The rearrangement uses TRBV20-1 and TRBJ1-4, with a possible D match to TRBD1 (5 bases). V lost 4 bases and J lost 4, with 13 bases in between. Germline CDR1 and CDR2: DFQATT and SNEGSKA (reference sequence). The CDR3 has 14 residues.

This clonotype has just a few counts. The chain combines TRBV5-1 with TRBJ2-7; 7 bases match TRBD2. CDR1 and CDR2 (germline): SGHRS, YFSETQ. CDR3 length equals 15 residues. V lost 2 bases to trimming and J lost 5 bases; unmatched junction nucleotides: 10. The CDR3 region has the DNA TGCGCCAGCAGCTTCATGAGGAGCGGGGTCGACGAGCAGTACTTC. Amino acids: CASSFMRSGVDEQYF. Together with reference TRBV5-1 and TRBJ2-7, the CDR3 gives the full variable domain: KAGVTQTPRYLIKTRGQQVTLSCSPISGHRSVSWYQQTPGQGLQFLFEYFSETQRNKGNFPGRFSGRQFSNSRSEMNVSTLELGDSALYLCASSFMRSGVDEQYFGPGTRLTVT.

The sample holds a few counts of this clonotype. The chain employs TRBV10-3 and TRBJ2-5, with D possibly being TRBD2 (5 bases). Germline V gene lookup returns CDR1 ENHRY and CDR2 SYGVKD. V lost 0 bases and J 7 bases, leaving 15 bases between the germline ends. The CDR3 covers 15 residues. The CDR3 DNA follows: TGTGCCATCAGTGAGTCGAAGATTCTCGGAGGGACCCAGTACTTC. It codes for CAISESKILGGTQYF.

This clonotype showed up many times. The chain joins TRBV20-1 to TRBJ1-5, with 7 bases fitting TRBD1. V dropped 5 bases and J dropped 7; count of bases not matched to a gene: 5. The CDR3 extends over 12 amino acids. Germline V gene lookup returns CDR1 DFQATT and CDR2 SNEGSKA (reference sequence). The CDR3 DNA follows: TGCAGTGCTGGCGACAGGGACCAGCCCCAGCATTTT. It codes for CSAGDRDQPQHF.

This clonotype was recorded many times. This rearrangement joins TRBV4-2 to TRBJ1-2, with a tentative D call TRBD1 (5 bases). Deletions cut 0 bases from V and 2 bases from J, with 7 bases between. This CDR3 contains 14 residues. Germline values: CDR1 LGHNA, CDR2 YNFKEQ. The CDR3 loop is CASSQDWGNYGYTF. CDR3 DNA sequence: TGTGCCAGCAGCCAAGATTGGGGGAACTATGGCTACACCTTC.

This clonotype was counted at least ten times. The chain links TRBV20-1 to TRBJ1-1, with a weak D call TRBD1 (6 bases). Germline CDR1 DFQATT, CDR2 SNEGSKA (reference sequence). The CDR3 loop spans 14 amino acids. V dropped 0 bases and J dropped 5 bases, with 13 bases sitting between them. The CDR3 coding sequence is TGCAGTGCTAGAGATGTGGGGGGGCAGACTGAAGCTTTCTTT. Translating it yields CSARDVGGQTEAFF.

The chain links TRBV10-3 to TRBJ1-2; 8 nucleotides match TRBD1. V lost 3 bases, J lost 5 bases, and 5 bases stayed unmatched. Germline V CDR1 and CDR2: ENHRY, SYGVKD. This CDR3 comprises 14 residues. The CDR3 spells CAISDHGQGYGYTF. The CDR3 region has the DNA TGTGCCATCAGTGACCACGGACAGGGATATGGCTACACCTTC.

The CDR3 is CASSLTQGGYEQYF. CDR3 DNA sequence: TGTGCCAGCAGTTTAACCCAGGGGGGGTACGAGCAGTACTTC. The chain recombines TRBV27 with TRBJ2-7; possibly TRBD1 or TRBD2 for D (7 bases each). Trimming stripped 2 bases from V and 4 bases from J, with 12 bases between. This CDR3 region has 14 residues. The germline CDR1 and CDR2 sequences are MNHEY and SMNVEV (reference sequence).

In its sample, this clonotype was seen many times. The rearrangement links TRBV4-3 to TRBJ1-1; D may be TRBD1 (5 bases). Germline CDR1 and CDR2: LGHNA and YSLEER. Trimming removed 0 bases from V and 2 bases from J, with 13 bases in between. The CDR3 totals 16 residues. DNA for the CDR3: TGCGCCAGCAGCCAAGAGTTAGGGACCTCCAACACTGAAGCTTTCTTT. It is translated as CASSQELGTSNTEAFF.

V gene TRBV6-2 or TRBV6-3 combines with J gene TRBJ2-7; 7 positions match TRBD1. Per germline, CDR1 MNHEY and CDR2 SVGEGT. Germline trimming cut 6 bases from V and 5 bases from J; bases unmatched to any gene: 4. The length of the CDR3 is 12 residues. DNA for the CDR3: TGTGCCAGCAGACCACAGGGGAACGAGCAGTACTTC. It is translated as CASRPQGNEQYF.

Only a few counts were recorded for this clonotype. The V call is TRBV21-1, the J call TRBJ2-3. TRBV21-1 represents a pseudogene. The CDR3 length is 18 residues. In DNA form, the CDR3 reads TGTGCCAGCAGCAATCACGCTCCACAACCCTTTCCCACAGATACGCAGTATTTT. It translates to CASSNHAPQPFPTDTQYF.

This clonotype was picked up many times. This chain uses TRBV27 with TRBJ1-1, with D maybe TRBD1 (6 bases). Trimming removed 5 bases at V and 6 bases at J, with 16 bases between. This CDR3 comprises 14 residues. CDR1 and CDR2 (germline): MNHEY, SMNVEV (reference sequence). The CDR3 coding sequence is TGTGCCAGCAGTCCAACCTTGACAGGCTCTGAAGCTTTCTTT. Its translation: CASSPTLTGSEAFF.

The genes are TRBV11-2 and TRBJ1-4, with D perhaps TRBD1 (6 bases). Germline loops: CDR1 SGHAT, CDR2 FQNNGV. Trimming took off 4 bases at V and 1 base at J, with 13 bases between the two ends. The CDR3 totals 16 residues. CDR3 DNA: TGTGCCAGCAGCTCAACCTTCAGGGGAACTAATGAAAAACTGTTTTTT. Protein sequence: CASSSTFRGTNEKLFF.

This clonotype was found many times. The J gene is TRBJ1-2, the V gene TRBV6-6, with D tentatively TRBD1 (5 bases). This CDR3 has 12 amino acids. From germline, CDR1 is MNHNY and CDR2 SVGAGI (reference sequence). V gave up 5 bases and J gave up 4 bases, with 8 bases separating them. The DNA for the CDR3 is TGTGCCAGCAGTCAGGACACCTATGGCTACACCTTC. Translation: CASSQDTYGYTF.

In its sample, this clonotype was seen a few times. The chain joins TRBV7-6 to TRBJ1-4, with no clear D. CDR3 length equals 18 residues. Germline V gives CDR1 SGHVS, CDR2 FNYEAQ. Trimming left V 0 bases short and J 2 bases short, with 16 bases between. Here the CDR3 reads CASSLASHFSGTNEKLFF. Here the CDR3 DNA reads TGTGCCAGCAGCTTAGCGTCACACTTCTCGGGGACTAATGAAAAACTGTTTTTT.

V usage is TRBV6-5 and J usage is TRBJ2-7, with unresolved D. With 1 base removed from V and 6 bases from J, the gap between germline ends came to 13 bases. The CDR3 totals 14 residues. CDR1 MNHEY and CDR2 SVGAGI come from the germline V gene. The CDR3 protein is CASSYLPIPSEQYF. Written as DNA, the CDR3 is TGTGCCAGCAGTTACTTGCCGATTCCGTCCGAGCAGTACTTC.

CDR3 loop: CASSQVGLAGDNEQFF. DNA of the CDR3: TGTGCCAGCAGCCAAGTAGGCCTAGCGGGGGACAATGAGCAGTTCTTC. The chain is built from TRBV3-1 and TRBJ2-1; TRBD2 aligns across 10 bases. After removal of 1 base from V and 5 bases from J, the junction contained 5 bases not matched to a gene. CDR3 size: 16 residues. CDR1 is LGHDT, CDR2 YNNKEL, per germline (reference sequence).

In DNA, the CDR3 is TGTGCCAGCAGACCCCCGACAGGCTCTGGAAACACCATATATTTT. It yields the protein CASRPPTGSGNTIYF. The V gene is TRBV6-5, the J gene TRBJ1-3; D is possibly TRBD1 (6 bases). Germline V CDR1 and CDR2: MNHEY, SVGAGI. With 6 bases removed from V and 0 bases from J, the gap between germline ends came to 12 bases. This CDR3 is built from 15 residues.

J is TRBJ2-5 and V is TRBV7-6; perhaps D is TRBD1 or TRBD2 (5 bases each). This CDR3 spans 15 amino acids. Trimming cost V 1 base and J 5 bases, with 14 bases left between them. Germline values: CDR1 SGHVS, CDR2 FNYEAQ. CDR3 amino acids: CASSLDPGPRETQYF. The CDR3 DNA sequence: TGTGCCAGCAGCTTAGACCCGGGGCCGAGGGAGACCCAGTACTTC. The entire variable domain, with the rest obtained from reference TRBV7-6 and TRBJ2-5, is as follows: GAGVSQSPRYKVTKRGQDVALRCDPISGHVSLYWYRQALGQGPEFLTYFNYEAQQDKSGLPNDRFSAERPEGSISTLTIQRTEQRDSAMYRCASSLDPGPRETQYFGPGTRLLVL.

This clonotype was counted a few times. The V call is TRBV28, the J call TRBJ1-2; D ambiguous. V lost 5 bases and J lost 12, with 10 bases in between. The CDR3 runs to 10 residues. Germline lookup yields CDR1 MDHEN and CDR2 SYDVKM. Here the CDR3 DNA reads TGTGCCAGCAGTGGGCCGTATCACACCTTC. Encoded protein: CASSGPYHTF.

This clonotype was detected many times. The chain employs TRBV7-9 and TRBJ1-6; no definite D call. Germline V gives CDR1 SEHNR, CDR2 FQNEAQ (reference sequence). This CDR3 has 15 amino acids. V lost 1 base, J lost 7 bases, and 11 bases lay in between. DNA of the CDR3: TGTGCCAGCAGCTTAGACGCCCCTGGGAATTCACCCCTCCACTTT. Protein sequence: CASSLDAPGNSPLHF.

The V call is TRBV20-1, the J call TRBJ1-1, with D unresolved. The CDR3 length is 11 residues. Germline values: CDR1 DFQATT, CDR2 SNEGSKA (reference sequence). Trimming removed 5 bases at V and 7 bases at J, with 11 bases between. DNA of the CDR3: TGCAGTGCTGCGAAGAGGGATGAAGCTTTCTTT. Translating it yields CSAAKRDEAFF.